Reported below is one T cell receptor (beta chain). The antigen is unknown. This specimen belongs to a study of molecular identifiers for immune sequencing clone quantification. Study-level points and caveats: The share of molecules held by clones above 20 RNA copies was over 99% in effector cells and under 1% in naive cells.

Sorted naive CD8 T cells were those defined as CD8+CD4-CCR7+CD45RA+. The junction had 13 bases not matched to a gene; V was cut back by 8 bases and J by 10 bases. The length of the CDR3 is 15 residues. A single record per CDR3 protein comes from TCRdb applying MiXCR to the PCR reads. The sample contains about 510,000 distinct CDR3 sequences, less than 30% of which appear only once. The sample taken for sequencing was naive CD8+ T cells from blood, with Jurkat cell RNA spiked in. The sample's subset: FACS-sorted CD8+CD4-CCR7+CD45RA+ naive T cells. The chain has TRBV5-3 and TRBJ1-6; 9 bases map to TRBD1. TRBV5-3 counts as an open reading frame of uncertain function. This TCR was sampled from a human donor in good health. Some libraries in this study had Jurkat cell RNA spiked in. The CDR3 nucleotides read TGTGCCAGCAGCCAATCCGGGACAGGGACGTCACCCCTCCACTTT. Its protein product is CASSQSGTGTSPLHF.